This TCR beta chain was observed in a study of metastatic and nonmetastatic thyroid tumors (dated by TCRdb to the early 2020s). Some background on the complete study: For patients with malignant and with benign thyroid disease, the researchers compared repertoires between peripheral blood samples and tumor or nodule tissue samples.

CDR1 and CDR2 are read off the germline V gene as MDHEN and SYDVKM. Including the terminal cysteine and phenylalanine, the CDR3 comprises 13 residues. The CDR3 DNA has 39 bases and is translated from base 1. V was cut back by 7 bases and J by 6 bases, leaving a gap of 13 bases between them. What the research found in general, with its limitations: In both blood and tumor samples, TCR beta diversity was reported to be significantly higher in malignant tumors than in benign nodules.

None of the patients had been given any treatment before thyroid surgery. Using T-cell receptor beta sequencing, the researchers looked back retrospectively at clinical samples from patients, gathered between about 2012 and 2019. The receptor library was made with PCR. The sequencer was an Illumina HiSeq 4000. High-throughput sequencing was used to profile the TCR beta-chain CDR3 region of each patient. The original pipeline was this. The researchers built a classifier to tell apart papillary thyroid cancer patients with distant metastasis, based on CDR3 differences among clinicopathological groups. Repertoire diversity was assessed with the Shannon index, and tumor-blood repertoire similarity with the Morisita-Horn index. The public sequencing data were trimmed at Q25 with fastp and processed into clonotypes with MiXCR by TCRdb, which kept only in-frame beta chains. The V and J calls follow TCRdb's processing rather than the paper's. Within this sample are around 17,000 clones, with roughly 13% of them counted one time only. The ten biggest clones cover 25% to 30% of the sample.

A few counts support this clone. Its antigen is not yet known. Base-call qualities are not available, and no considerably larger clone is one nucleotide away. The chain links TRBV28 with TRBJ1-3, with the identity of the D gene unclear. This TCR derives from a female donor with papillary thyroid cancer or a benign thyroid nodule (not recorded which). Some clones in this sample may be carry-over from other donors' samples. Input material: blood. This receptor carries the CDR3 CASMWKAVNTIYF. The DNA reads as follows: TGTGCCAGCATGTGGAAGGCTGTAAACACCATATATTTT.